Presented here are 11 T cell receptor beta chains from one specimen sequenced in a study of control samples from healthy donors and cancer patients. Clones were read by immunoSEQ multiplex PCR, and TCRdb kept only the in-frame ones, dropping some. The table records around 190,000 clones, around 87% of them present only once. Sequenced material: blood. All receptors come from a woman in her forties or fifties in good health.

The rearrangement joins TRBV6-4 to TRBJ1-5, with D unresolved. Per the germline V gene, CDR1 is MRHNA and CDR2 is SNTAGT. This CDR3 region has 13 residues. V lost 4 bases and J 7 bases, leaving 11 bases between the germline ends. The CDR3 sequence: CASSVEGGQPQHF. CDR3 sequence (DNA): TGTGCCAGCAGTGTTGAGGGTGGACAGCCCCAGCATTTT.

Comment on this clone: A junction boundary mismatches the germline segment, possibly from a read error. This chain uses TRBV7-3 with TRBJ1-2, with 7 bases lining up with TRBD1. Germline CDR1 reads SGHTA; CDR2 reads FQGTGA. This CDR3 spans 13 amino acids. The CDR3, as DNA: TGTGCCCGCAGCCCGGACAGGCTCTATGCCTACACCTTC. This sequence encodes CARSPDRLYAYTF.

This rearrangement joins TRBV4-2 to TRBJ2-1; 8 bases fit TRBD2. The length of the CDR3 is 18 residues. The V and J ends lost 2 bases and 7 bases, in that order; junction bases with no gene match: 16. Germline V gene sequence: CDR1 LGHNA, CDR2 YNFKEQ. As DNA, the CDR3 is TGTGCCAGCAGCCAATCCCCGTCCCGGGAGGGCAACTTTAATGAGCAGTTCTTC. It encodes CASSQSPSREGNFNEQFF.

The chain uses TRBV30 and TRBJ1-2; 8 bases are a match to TRBD1. The V gene's germline CDR1 is GTSNPN and CDR2 SVGIG (reference sequence). This CDR3 is built from 14 residues. The V and J ends lost 4 bases and 4 bases, in that order; junction bases with no gene match: 8. The CDR3 here is CAWNLPGGSYGYTF. DNA of the CDR3: TGTGCCTGGAACCTTCCAGGGGGCTCCTATGGCTACACCTTC. Complete variable domain (other parts from reference TRBV30 and TRBJ1-2): SQTIHQWPATLVQPVGSPLSLECTVEGTSNPNLYWYRQAAGRGLQLLFYSVGIGQISSEVPQNLSASRPQDRQFILSSKKLLLSDSGFYLCAWNLPGGSYGYTFGSGTRLTVV.

This chain connects TRBV11-3 to TRBJ2-3, with 11 positions matching TRBD2. Germline-derived CDR1 and CDR2 are SGHNT and YENEEA. Losses at the gene ends were 1 base for V and 2 bases for J; bases not matched to a gene: 5. This CDR3 is built from 17 residues. CDR3 bases: TGTGCCAGCAGCTTAGGTTCACTAGCGGGGGCCACAGATACGCAGTATTTT. It translates to CASSLGSLAGATDTQYF. Using reference TRBV11-3 and TRBJ2-3 for the parts outside the CDR3, the full variable domain is EAGVVQSPRYKIIEKKQPVAFWCNPISGHNTLYWYLQNLGQGPELLIRYENEEAVDDSQLPKDRFSAERLKGVDSTLKIQPAELGDSAVYLCASSLGSLAGATDTQYFGPGTRLTVL.

The chain carries TRBV3-1 (or the pseudogene TRBV3-2) and TRBJ2-3, with D hard to call. From germline, CDR1 is LGHDT and CDR2 YNNKEL (reference sequence). Trimming took off 4 bases at V and 5 bases at J, with 7 bases between the two ends. The CDR3 consists of 12 residues. CDR3 sequence (DNA): TGTGCCAGCAGCCCAACCGGAGATACGCAGTATTTT. Amino acids: CASSPTGDTQYF.

The V and J genes are TRBV7-2 and TRBJ1-1; 9 bases line up with TRBD1. The CDR3 is made up of 14 amino acids. With 2 bases clipped from V and 3 bases from J, the junction kept 1 base outside the gene matches. Germline CDR1 is SGHTA and CDR2 is FQGNSA. The CDR3 DNA follows: TGTGCCAGCAGCTTAAACAGGGGGCACACTGAAGCTTTCTTT. It encodes CASSLNRGHTEAFF.

The chain carries TRBV5-1 and TRBJ2-7; weak D call: TRBD1 (5 bases). V was pared by 4 bases and J by 0 bases, with 11 bases between. Germline V gene sequence: CDR1 SGHRS, CDR2 YFSETQ. CDR3 size: 14 residues. CDR3 region: CASSLQGHSYEQYF. CDR3 coding DNA: TGCGCCAGCAGCCTCCAGGGCCACTCCTACGAGCAGTACTTC.

The V and J genes are TRBV6-5 and TRBJ1-6; D remains unclear. Germline-derived CDR1 and CDR2 are MNHEY and SVGAGI. V lost 10 bases and J 9 bases, leaving 16 bases between the germline ends. The CDR3 length is 13 residues. The chain's CDR3 is CATDPDRSSPLHF. CDR3 coding DNA: TGTGCCACCGACCCGGATCGCAGTTCACCCCTCCACTTT.

V gene TRBV29-1 combines with J gene TRBJ2-5; 8 positions agree with TRBD1. CDR3 length equals 15 residues. The germline V gene encodes CDR1 SQVTM and CDR2 ANQGSEA. V was clipped by 3 bases and J by 3 bases; unmatched bases: 9. This chain's CDR3 is CSVEHRGNREETQYF. The CDR3 DNA is TGCAGCGTTGAGCACAGGGGGAATCGGGAAGAGACCCAGTACTTC.

This clone came up once. The chain uses TRBV2 and TRBJ1-2; 7 nucleotides agree with TRBD1. This CDR3 region has 13 residues. V was pared by 4 bases and J by 5 bases, with 4 bases of the junction left unmatched. CDR1 and CDR2 (germline): SNHLY, FYNNEI. CDR3 coding DNA: TGTGCCAGCAGTGGACAGGGTTTTTATGGCTACACCTTC. Amino acids: CASSGQGFYGYTF. The full variable domain, in which reference TRBV2 and TRBJ1-2 provide the parts outside the CDR3, is EPEVTQTPSHQVTQMGQEVILRCVPISNHLYFYWYRQILGQKVEFLVSFYNNEISEKSEIFDDQFSVERPDGSNFTLKIRSTKLEDSAMYFCASSGQGFYGYTFGSGTRLTVV.